These T cell receptor beta chains were read from a single sample in a study of cytomegalovirus exposure and HLA in healthy donors. Libraries were prepared by immunoSEQ multiplex PCR; TCRdb keeps only in-frame clonotypes and omits some of them. The sample lists 250,000 to 300,000 clones, roughly 89% seen once, with 0.35% to 0.45% in the top ten. Sequencing was carried out using PBMCs. These receptors all stem from a woman younger than 30 in good health and CMV-seronegative. CDR3s include the opening cysteine and the closing phenylalanine or tryptophan. The order of the fields is V gene, clone size, CDR3 protein. Size values are once, few and many counts, or a class for expanded clones, and some rows have none.

v_call: TRBV4-3
clone_size: -
cdr3_aa: CASSPGGGGALDTQYF

v_call: TRBV11-2
clone_size: -
cdr3_aa: CASSPLRGVDYGYTF

v_call: TRBV9
clone_size: -
cdr3_aa: CASSVDGGNTDTQYF

v_call: TRBV28
clone_size: -
cdr3_aa: CASSLSSFGNTIYF

v_call: TRBV6-6
clone_size: -
cdr3_aa: CASSAGAVGYGYTF

v_call: TRBV5-3
clone_size: -
cdr3_aa: CARSTGTGDNFDTF

v_call: TRBV4-2
clone_size: -
cdr3_aa: CASSQVAGSLDGYTF

v_call: TRBV11-2
clone_size: -
cdr3_aa: CASTSPRTGINEQFF

v_call: TRBV7-8
clone_size: -
cdr3_aa: CASRPHRDTTDTQYF

v_call: TRBV4-2
clone_size: -
cdr3_aa: CASSPSGGPSSYNEQFF

v_call: TRBV19
clone_size: -
cdr3_aa: CASGIGFF

v_call: TRBV6-1
clone_size: -
cdr3_aa: CASSEAPGGYYEQYF

v_call: TRBV2
clone_size: -
cdr3_aa: CASSDHRDSSTGELFF

v_call: TRBV4-1
clone_size: -
cdr3_aa: CASSQDHPGAQYF

v_call: TRBV7-8
clone_size: -
cdr3_aa: CASSLGLAGEQTQYF

v_call: TRBV11-1
clone_size: once
cdr3_aa: CASSLVSGNEQFF

v_call: TRBV27
clone_size: -
cdr3_aa: CASSLWVAGGPGELFF

v_call: TRBV5-8
clone_size: -
cdr3_aa: CASSASGGAYEQYF

v_call: TRBV12-5
clone_size: -
cdr3_aa: CASGLLSGGAPLDTQYF

v_call: TRBV6-5
clone_size: few
cdr3_aa: CASSYDSYGYTF

v_call: TRBV10-2
clone_size: -
cdr3_aa: CASGGTGNEKLFF

v_call: TRBV19
clone_size: once
cdr3_aa: CASSSGQGVLTEAFF

v_call: TRBV6-6
clone_size: once
cdr3_aa: CASLTGGADTQYF

v_call: TRBV7-9
clone_size: -
cdr3_aa: CASSSTTGQGPLGETQYF

v_call: TRBV6-5
clone_size: -
cdr3_aa: CASSDQGTDTQYF

v_call: TRBV19
clone_size: -
cdr3_aa: CASRVSSGANVLTF

v_call: TRBV5-1
clone_size: -
cdr3_aa: CASSGWDRGPNQPQHF

v_call: TRBV6-1
clone_size: -
cdr3_aa: CASSEISGYTF

v_call: TRBV18
clone_size: -
cdr3_aa: CASSPGRNYGYTF

v_call: TRBV10-3
clone_size: once
cdr3_aa: CAIRNRFGTDTQYF

v_call: TRBV6-5
clone_size: -
cdr3_aa: CASRRSSNQPQHF

v_call: TRBV19
clone_size: -
cdr3_aa: CASNQGGWPGANVLTF